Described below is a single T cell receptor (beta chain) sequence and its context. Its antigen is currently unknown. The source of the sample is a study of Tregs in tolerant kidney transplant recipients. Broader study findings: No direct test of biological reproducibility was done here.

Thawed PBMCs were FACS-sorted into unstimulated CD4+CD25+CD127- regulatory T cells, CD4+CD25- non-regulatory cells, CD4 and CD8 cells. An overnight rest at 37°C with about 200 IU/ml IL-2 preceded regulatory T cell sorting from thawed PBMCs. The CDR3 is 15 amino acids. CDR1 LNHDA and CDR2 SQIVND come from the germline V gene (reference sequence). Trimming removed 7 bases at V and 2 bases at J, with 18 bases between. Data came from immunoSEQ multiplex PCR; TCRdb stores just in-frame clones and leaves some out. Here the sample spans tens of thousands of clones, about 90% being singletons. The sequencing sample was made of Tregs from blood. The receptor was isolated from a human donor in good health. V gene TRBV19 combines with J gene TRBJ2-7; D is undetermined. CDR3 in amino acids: CASTLRHHQTYEQYF. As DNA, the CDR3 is TGTGCCAGTACCCTCCGGCACCACCAGACCTACGAGCAGTACTTC.